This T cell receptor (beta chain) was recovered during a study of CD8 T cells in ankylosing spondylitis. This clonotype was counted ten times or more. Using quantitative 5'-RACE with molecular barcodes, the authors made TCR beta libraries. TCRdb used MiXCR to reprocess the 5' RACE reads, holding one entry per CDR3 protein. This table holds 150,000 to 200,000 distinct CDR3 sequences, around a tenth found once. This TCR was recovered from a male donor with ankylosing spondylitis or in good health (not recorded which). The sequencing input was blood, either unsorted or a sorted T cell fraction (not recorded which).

CDR3 sequence reads: CASSLTGQDEQFF. The CDR3, as DNA: TGCGCCAGCAGCTTGACCGGACAGGATGAGCAGTTCTTC. This rearrangement joins TRBV5-1 to TRBJ2-1; 7 nucleotides agree with TRBD1. J lost 8 bases, V lost 1 base, and 3 bases had no gene match. The CDR3 loop spans 13 amino acids. Germline assignment: CDR1 SGHRS and CDR2 YFSETQ.